A selection of T cell receptor beta chains follows, all from one sample in a study of shared clonotypes between healthy human individuals. Repertoires were generated with immunoSEQ multiplex PCR, while TCRdb's copy carries only in-frame clones and drops some. The sample yields about 2 million clones, roughly 95% seen once. The sample comprised naive CD8+ T cells sorted from blood. The source is a man younger than 35 in good health. The CDR3 runs from the conserved cysteine through the conserved F or W. A D gene is named only where the DNA matches it firmly. A clone size is listed for some rows: how often the clone was seen (once, few, many), or a class if it is expanded.

V gene	D gene	clone size	J gene	CDR3 DNA	CDR3 protein
TRBV5-4	TRBD1	once	TRBJ1-2	TGTGCCAGCAGCTTGGGGACAGGGGATGGCTACACCTTC	CASSLGTGDGYTF
TRBV9	NA	NA	TRBJ1-4	TGTGCCAGCAGCTCCCAAGGCACAACTAATGAAAAACTGTTTTTT	CASSSQGTTNEKLFF
TRBV11-2	NA	NA	TRBJ1-1	TGTGCCAGCAGCCCCCGAGGGGCAGTCTATACTGAAGCTTTCTTT	CASSPRGAVYTEAFF
TRBV27	TRBD2	NA	TRBJ2-1	TGTGCCAGCAGACGCGGGGGACTAGCGGGAGTCAATGAGCAGTTCTTC	CASRRGGLAGVNEQFF
TRBV7-8	NA	NA	TRBJ2-3	TGTGCCAGCAGCTTAGGCCAGGGTCGAGATACGCAGTATTTT	CASSLGQGRDTQYF
TRBV2	NA	once	TRBJ2-7	TGTGCCAGCAGTGAAAGGGGGGGGATGTTTTTCGAGCAGTACTTC	CASSERGGMFFEQYF
TRBV19	NA	NA	TRBJ2-1	TGTGCCAGTAGTAGGACCCCCTACAATGAGCAGTTCTTC	CASSRTPYNEQFF
TRBV10-2	TRBD2	NA	TRBJ2-7	TGCGCCAGCAGTGAGGCGGGGGGTTACGAGCAGTACTTC	CASSEAGGYEQYF
TRBV9	NA	NA	TRBJ1-2	TGTGCCAGCAGCGTAAGGGCAGCGGGCGAGGATGGCTACACCTTC	CASSVRAAGEDGYTF
TRBV29-1	NA	NA	TRBJ2-7	TGCAGCGTTGCCGGCTTCGGATACGAGCAGTACTTC	CSVAGFGYEQYF
TRBV5-6	NA	once	TRBJ1-1	TGTGCCAGCAGCTTGGTTACGGGACTGATGAACACTGAAGCTTTCTTT	CASSLVTGLMNTEAFF
TRBV4-2	NA	NA	TRBJ1-5	TGTGCCAGCAGCCAAGATGCAGGATTAGCATGGCCCCAGCATTTT	CASSQDAGLAWPQHF
TRBV7-6	NA	NA	TRBJ2-7	TGTGCCAGCAGTCGAGCGAGCGCCTACGAGCAGTACTTC	CASSRASAYEQYF
TRBV11-2	NA	NA	TRBJ2-7	TGTGCCAGCAGCGGGCCCTCCCCCAGCGAGCAGTACTTC	CASSGPSPSEQYF
TRBV6-1	NA	once	TRBJ1-1	TGTGCCAGCAGGATCGGGAGGGTGAGCACTGAAGCTTTCTTT	CASRIGRVSTEAFF
TRBV12-5	TRBD1	NA	TRBJ2-7	TGTGCTAGTGTCCTCGACAGGGATCCCTACGAGCAGTACTTC	CASVLDRDPYEQYF
TRBV5-4	TRBD2	NA	TRBJ2-1	TGTGCCAGCAGCTTGGAGCCGGGACTAGCCTACAATGAGCAGTTCTTC	CASSLEPGLAYNEQFF
TRBV5-6	NA	NA	TRBJ1-3	TGTGCCAGCAGCTTCGGTGGATACGGAAACACCATATATTTT	CASSFGGYGNTIYF
TRBV6-5	NA	NA	TRBJ2-1	TGTGCCAGCAGCATGCAAGGATCCTACAATGAGCAGTTCTTC	CASSMQGSYNEQFF
TRBV11-2	TRBD1	NA	TRBJ2-7	TGTGCCAGCAGCAGATGGGACAGGGGGCTCGAGCAGTACTTC	CASSRWDRGLEQYF
TRBV6-5	NA	once	TRBJ2-3	TGTGCCAGCAGTTACTCGATAGGTCCAGATACGCAGTATTTT	CASSYSIGPDTQYF
TRBV29-1	NA	NA	TRBJ1-2	TGCAGCGTGCCTGGACTAAACTATGGCTACACCTTC	CSVPGLNYGYTF
TRBV13	NA	NA	TRBJ2-7	TGTGCCAGCAGCTTAGGCAGTCTAGCGAGGGACGAGCAGTACTTC	CASSLGSLARDEQYF
TRBV6-6	NA	NA	TRBJ1-6	TGTGCCAGCAGTTACTCTTTGGCCACACCCCTCCACTTT	CASSYSLATPLHF
TRBV30	TRBD2	once	TRBJ2-5	TGTGCCTGGAATATAGCGGGAGGCCGGGGGGAGACCCAGTACTTC	CAWNIAGGRGETQYF
TRBV27	NA	NA	TRBJ2-3	TGTGCCAGTTCGTTCGGGAACACAGATACGCAGTATTTT	CASSFGNTDTQYF
TRBV27	NA	once	TRBJ1-2	TGTGCCAGCAGTTTATCGGTGCTTTCCGGCTACACCTTC	CASSLSVLSGYTF
TRBV4-3	NA	NA	TRBJ2-6	TGCGCCAGCAGCGGTACCTGGGGGGGCTCAGGGGCCAACGTCCTGACTTTC	CASSGTWGGSGANVLTF
TRBV12-5	NA	once	TRBJ2-7	TGTGCTAGTGGTACTGGGCCAACCTACGAGCAGTACTTC	CASGTGPTYEQYF